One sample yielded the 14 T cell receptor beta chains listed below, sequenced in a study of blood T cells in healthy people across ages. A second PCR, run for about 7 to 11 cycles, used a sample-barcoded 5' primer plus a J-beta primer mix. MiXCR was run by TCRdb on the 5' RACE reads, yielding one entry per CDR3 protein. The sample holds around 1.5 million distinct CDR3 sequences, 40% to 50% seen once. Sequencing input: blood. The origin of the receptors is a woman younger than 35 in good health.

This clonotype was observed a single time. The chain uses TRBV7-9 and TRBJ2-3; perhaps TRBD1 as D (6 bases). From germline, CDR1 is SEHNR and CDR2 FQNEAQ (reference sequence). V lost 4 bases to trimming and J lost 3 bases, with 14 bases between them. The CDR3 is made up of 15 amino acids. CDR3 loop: CASSSSLQGTDTQYF. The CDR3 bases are TGTGCCAGCAGCTCGAGTCTCCAGGGGACAGATACGCAGTATTTT.

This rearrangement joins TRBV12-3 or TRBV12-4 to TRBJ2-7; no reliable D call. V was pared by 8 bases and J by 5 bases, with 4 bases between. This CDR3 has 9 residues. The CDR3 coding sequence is TGTGCCAGCGAGGACGAGCAGTACTTC. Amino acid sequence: CASEDEQYF.

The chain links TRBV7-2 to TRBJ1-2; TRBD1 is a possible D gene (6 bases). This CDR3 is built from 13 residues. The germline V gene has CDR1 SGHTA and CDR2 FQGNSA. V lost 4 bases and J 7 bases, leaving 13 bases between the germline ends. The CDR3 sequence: CASSCGGARGYTF. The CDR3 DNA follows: TGTGCCAGCAGCTGCGGGGGGGCACGTGGCTACACCTTC.

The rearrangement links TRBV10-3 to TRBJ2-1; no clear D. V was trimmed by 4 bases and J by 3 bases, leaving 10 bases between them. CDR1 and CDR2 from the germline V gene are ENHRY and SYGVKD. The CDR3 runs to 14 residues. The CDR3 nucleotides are TGTGCCATCAGTGGTGGCCTGGTCTACAATGAGCAGTTCTTC. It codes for CAISGGLVYNEQFF.

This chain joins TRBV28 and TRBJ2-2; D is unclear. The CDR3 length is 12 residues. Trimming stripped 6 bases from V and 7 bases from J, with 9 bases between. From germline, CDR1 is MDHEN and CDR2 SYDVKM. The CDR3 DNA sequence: TGTGCCAGCAGCGAGGTGGACGGGGAGCTGTTTTTT. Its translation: CASSEVDGELFF.

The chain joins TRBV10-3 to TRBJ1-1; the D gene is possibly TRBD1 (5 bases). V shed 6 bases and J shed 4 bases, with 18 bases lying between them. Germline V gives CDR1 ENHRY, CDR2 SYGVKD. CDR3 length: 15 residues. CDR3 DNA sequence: TGTGCCATCAGAGACAGTCAGGAGGGGAGCACTGAAGCTTTCTTT. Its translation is CAIRDSQEGSTEAFF.

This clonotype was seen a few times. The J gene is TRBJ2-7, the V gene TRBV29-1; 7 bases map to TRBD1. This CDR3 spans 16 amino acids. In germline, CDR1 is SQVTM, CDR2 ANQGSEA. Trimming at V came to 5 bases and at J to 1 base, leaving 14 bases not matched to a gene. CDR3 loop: CSVSLGQRKSSYEQYF. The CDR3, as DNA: TGCAGCGTTTCTCTGGGACAGCGAAAATCATCCTACGAGCAGTACTTC.

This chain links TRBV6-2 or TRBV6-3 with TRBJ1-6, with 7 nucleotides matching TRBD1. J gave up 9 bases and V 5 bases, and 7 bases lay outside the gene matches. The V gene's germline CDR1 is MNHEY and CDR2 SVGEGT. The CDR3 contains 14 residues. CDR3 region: CASSRDRVGSPLHF. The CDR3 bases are TGTGCCAGCAGTCGAGACAGGGTCGGTTCACCCCTCCACTTT.

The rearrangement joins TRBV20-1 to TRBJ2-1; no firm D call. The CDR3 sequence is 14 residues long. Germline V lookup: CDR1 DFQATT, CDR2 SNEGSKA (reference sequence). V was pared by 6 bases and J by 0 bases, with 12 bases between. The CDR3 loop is CSATDHVSYNEQFF. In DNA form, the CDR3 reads TGCAGTGCAACGGACCACGTCTCCTACAATGAGCAGTTCTTC.

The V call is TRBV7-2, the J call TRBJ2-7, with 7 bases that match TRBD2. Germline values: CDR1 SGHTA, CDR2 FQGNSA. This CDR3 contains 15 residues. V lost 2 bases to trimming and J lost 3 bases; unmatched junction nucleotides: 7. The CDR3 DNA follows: TGTGCCAGCAGCTTATCTGGGGGGGACTTCTACGAGCAGTACTTC. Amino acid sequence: CASSLSGGDFYEQYF.

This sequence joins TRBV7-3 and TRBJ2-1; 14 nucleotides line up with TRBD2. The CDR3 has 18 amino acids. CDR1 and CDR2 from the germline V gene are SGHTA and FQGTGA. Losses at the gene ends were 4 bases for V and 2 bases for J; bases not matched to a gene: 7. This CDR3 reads CASSSTSGGADAYNEQFF. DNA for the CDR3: TGTGCCAGCAGCTCGACTAGCGGGGGGGCCGACGCCTACAATGAGCAGTTCTTC. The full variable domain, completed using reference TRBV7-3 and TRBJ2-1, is GAGVSQTPSNKVTEKGKYVELRCDPISGHTALYWYRQSLGQGPEFLIYFQGTGAADDSGLPNDRFFAVRPEGSVSTLKIQRTERGDSAVYLCASSSTSGGADAYNEQFFGPGTRLTVL.

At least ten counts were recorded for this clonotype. The CDR3 nucleotides read TGTGCCAGCAGTACTGGAGGCAGCTCCTACGAGCAGTACTTC. Translation gives CASSTGGSSYEQYF. V usage is TRBV6-5 and J usage is TRBJ2-7; a possible D gene is TRBD2 (5 bases). V gave up 5 bases and J gave up 0 bases, with 11 bases separating them. The CDR3 loop spans 14 amino acids. Germline CDR1 MNHEY, CDR2 SVGAGI.

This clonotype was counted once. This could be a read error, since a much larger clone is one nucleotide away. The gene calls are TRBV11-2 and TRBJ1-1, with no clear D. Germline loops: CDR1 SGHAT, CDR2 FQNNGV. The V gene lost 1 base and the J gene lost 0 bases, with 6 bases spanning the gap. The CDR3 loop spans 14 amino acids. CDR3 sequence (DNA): TGTGCCAGCAGCTTAGTTTCCGTGAACACTGAAGCTTTCTTT. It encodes CASSLVSVNTEAFF.

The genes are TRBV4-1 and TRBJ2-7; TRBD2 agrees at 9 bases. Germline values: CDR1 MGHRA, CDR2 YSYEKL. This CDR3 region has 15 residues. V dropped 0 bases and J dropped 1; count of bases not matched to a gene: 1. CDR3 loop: CASSQDLAGSYEQYF. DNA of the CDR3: TGCGCCAGCAGCCAAGACCTAGCGGGATCCTACGAGCAGTACTTC.